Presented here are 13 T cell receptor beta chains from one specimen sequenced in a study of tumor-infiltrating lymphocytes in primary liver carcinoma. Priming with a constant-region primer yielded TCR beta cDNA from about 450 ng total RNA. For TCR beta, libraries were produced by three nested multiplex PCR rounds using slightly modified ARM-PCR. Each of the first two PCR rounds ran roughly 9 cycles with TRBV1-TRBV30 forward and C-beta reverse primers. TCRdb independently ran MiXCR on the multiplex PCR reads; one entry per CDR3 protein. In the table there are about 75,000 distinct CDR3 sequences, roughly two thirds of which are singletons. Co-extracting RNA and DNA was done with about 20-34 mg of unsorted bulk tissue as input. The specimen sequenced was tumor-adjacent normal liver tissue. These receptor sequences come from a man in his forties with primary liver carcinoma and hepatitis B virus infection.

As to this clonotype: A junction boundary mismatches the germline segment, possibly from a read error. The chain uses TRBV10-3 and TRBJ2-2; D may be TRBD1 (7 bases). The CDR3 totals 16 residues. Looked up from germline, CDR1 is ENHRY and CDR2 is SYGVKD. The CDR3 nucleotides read TGTGCCATCATGGGGACAGAAGGTGGGAACACCCGGGAGCTGTCCTTT. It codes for CAIMGTEGGNTRELSF.

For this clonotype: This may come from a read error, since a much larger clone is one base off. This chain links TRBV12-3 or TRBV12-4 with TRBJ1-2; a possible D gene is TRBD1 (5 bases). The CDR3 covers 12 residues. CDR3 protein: CASSLPGIGCTF. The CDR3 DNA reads TGTGCCAGCAGTTTACCAGGGATCGGCTGCACCTTC.

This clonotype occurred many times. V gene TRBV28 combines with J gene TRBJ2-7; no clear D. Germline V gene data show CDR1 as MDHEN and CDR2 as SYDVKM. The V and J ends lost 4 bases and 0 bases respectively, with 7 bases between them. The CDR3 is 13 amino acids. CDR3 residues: CASSSRNSYEQYF. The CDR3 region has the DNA TGTGCCAGCAGTTCCAGGAACTCCTACGAGCAGTACTTC.

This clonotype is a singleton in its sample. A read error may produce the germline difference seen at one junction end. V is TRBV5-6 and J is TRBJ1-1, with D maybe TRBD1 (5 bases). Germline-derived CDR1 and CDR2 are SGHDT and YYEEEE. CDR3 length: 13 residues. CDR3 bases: TGTGCCAGCAAACGGGGGTATGGAACTGAAGCCTCCTTT. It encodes CASKRGYGTEASF.

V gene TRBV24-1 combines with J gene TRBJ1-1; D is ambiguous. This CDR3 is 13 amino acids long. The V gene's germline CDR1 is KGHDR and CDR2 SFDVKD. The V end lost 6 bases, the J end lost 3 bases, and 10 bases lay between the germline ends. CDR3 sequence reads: CATSLTEDTEAFF. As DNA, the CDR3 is TGTGCCACCAGTTTAACAGAGGACACTGAAGCTTTCTTT.

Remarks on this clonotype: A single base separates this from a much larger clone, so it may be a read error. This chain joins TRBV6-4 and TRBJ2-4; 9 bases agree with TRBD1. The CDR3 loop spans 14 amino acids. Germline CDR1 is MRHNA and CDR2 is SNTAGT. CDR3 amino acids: CASSDWTGENNQYF. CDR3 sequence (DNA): TGTGCCAGCAGTGACTGGACAGGGGAAAACAATCAGTACTTC.

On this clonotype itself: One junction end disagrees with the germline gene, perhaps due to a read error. For the CDR3, the DNA is TGTCCCAGCAGTCCTATGGGGGGATCAGGAGGCTTC. This codes for CPSSPMGGSGGF. The rearrangement uses TRBV5-6 and TRBJ1-2; a weak D match, TRBD1 (5 bases). Looked up from germline, CDR1 is SGHDT and CDR2 is YYEEEE. The CDR3 has 12 residues.

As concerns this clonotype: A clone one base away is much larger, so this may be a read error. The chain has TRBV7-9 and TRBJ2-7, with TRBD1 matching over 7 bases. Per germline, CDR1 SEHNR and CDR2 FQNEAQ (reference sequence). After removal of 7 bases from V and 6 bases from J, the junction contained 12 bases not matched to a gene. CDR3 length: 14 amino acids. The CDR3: CASNPKDRVSEQYF. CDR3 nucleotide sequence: TGTGCCAGCAACCCCAAAGACAGGGTCAGCGAGCAGTACTTC.

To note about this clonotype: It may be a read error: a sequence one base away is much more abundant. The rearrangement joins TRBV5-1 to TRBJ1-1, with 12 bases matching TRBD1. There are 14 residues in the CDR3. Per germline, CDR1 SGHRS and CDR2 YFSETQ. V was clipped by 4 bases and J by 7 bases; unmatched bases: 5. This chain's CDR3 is CASSGTGGGNEAFF. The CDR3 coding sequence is TGCGCCAGCAGCGGGACAGGGGGCGGGAATGAAGCTTTCTTT.

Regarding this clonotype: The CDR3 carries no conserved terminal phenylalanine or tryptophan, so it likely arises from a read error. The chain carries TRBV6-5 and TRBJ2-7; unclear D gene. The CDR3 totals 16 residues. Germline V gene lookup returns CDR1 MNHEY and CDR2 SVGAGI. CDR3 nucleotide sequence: TGTATCAGCAGACCCGGACGGGCAGCACCCTTTTACGAGCAGTACATC. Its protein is CISRPGRAAPFYEQYI.

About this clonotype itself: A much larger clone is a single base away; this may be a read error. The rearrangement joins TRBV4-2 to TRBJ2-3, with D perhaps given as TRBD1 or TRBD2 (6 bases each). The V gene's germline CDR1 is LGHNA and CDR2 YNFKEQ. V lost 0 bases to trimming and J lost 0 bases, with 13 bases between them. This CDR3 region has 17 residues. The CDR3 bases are TGTGCCAGCAGCCAAGACTGGGGGGCAGCTAGCACAGATACGCAGTATTTT. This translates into CASSQDWGAASTDTQYF.

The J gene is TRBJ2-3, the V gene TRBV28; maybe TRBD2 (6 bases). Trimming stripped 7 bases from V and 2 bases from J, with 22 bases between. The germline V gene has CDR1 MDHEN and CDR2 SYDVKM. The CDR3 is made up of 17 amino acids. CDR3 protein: CASMIGRPIRDTDTQYF. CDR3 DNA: TGTGCCAGCATGATAGGGAGGCCTATCAGAGACACAGATACGCAGTATTTT.

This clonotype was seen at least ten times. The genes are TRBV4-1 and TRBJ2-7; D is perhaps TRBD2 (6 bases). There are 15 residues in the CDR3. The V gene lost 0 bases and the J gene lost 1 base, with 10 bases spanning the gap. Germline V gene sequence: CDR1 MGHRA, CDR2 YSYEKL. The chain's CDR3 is CASSQEGLASYEQYF. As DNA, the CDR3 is TGCGCCAGCAGCCAAGAAGGTCTAGCGTCCTACGAGCAGTACTTC.